These 2 T cell receptor beta chains were all obtained from the same sample, sequenced in a study of blood T cell repertoires in COVID-19. The protocol was immunoSEQ multiplex PCR, while the TCRdb copy is restricted to in-frame clones and leaves out a portion. The data show tens of thousands of clones, with 88% seen just once and 2% to 2.5% held by the top ten. Sequenced sample: peripheral blood. These TCRs come from a human donor in a cohort sampled during active COVID-19.

V usage is TRBV29-1 and J usage is TRBJ1-4; TRBD1 is a possible D gene (6 bases). The CDR3 runs 13 residues. CDR1 and CDR2 (germline): SQVTM, ANQGSEA. CDR3 nucleotides: TGCACCCAGAACAGGGAGGGAGGTGAAAAACTGTTTTTT. This translates into CTQNREGGEKLFF.

The chain recombines TRBV2 with TRBJ2-1; possibly TRBD1 for D (5 bases). Germline CDR1 reads SNHLY; CDR2 reads FYNNEI. Trimming took off 4 bases at V and 4 bases at J, with 14 bases between the two ends. The CDR3 covers 15 residues. The CDR3 loop reads CASSGATGAYNEQFF. Here the CDR3 DNA reads TGTGCCAGCAGTGGGGCCACAGGAGCTTACAATGAGCAGTTCTTC.